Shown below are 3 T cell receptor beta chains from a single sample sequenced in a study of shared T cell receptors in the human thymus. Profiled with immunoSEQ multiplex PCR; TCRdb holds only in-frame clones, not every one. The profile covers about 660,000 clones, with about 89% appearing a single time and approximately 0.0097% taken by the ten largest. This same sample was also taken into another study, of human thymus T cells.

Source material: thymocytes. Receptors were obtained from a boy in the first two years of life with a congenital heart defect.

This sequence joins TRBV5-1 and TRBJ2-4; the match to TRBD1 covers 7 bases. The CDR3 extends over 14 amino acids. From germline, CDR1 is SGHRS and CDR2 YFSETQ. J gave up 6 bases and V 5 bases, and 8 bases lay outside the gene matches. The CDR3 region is CASSPQGERNIQYF. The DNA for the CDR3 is TGCGCCAGCAGTCCTCAGGGGGAGAGAAACATTCAGTACTTC. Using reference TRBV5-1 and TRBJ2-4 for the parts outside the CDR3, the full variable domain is KAGVTQTPRYLIKTRGQQVTLSCSPISGHRSVSWYQQTPGQGLQFLFEYFSETQRNKGNFPGRFSGRQFSNSRSEMNVSTLELGDSALYLCASSPQGERNIQYFGAGTRLSVL.

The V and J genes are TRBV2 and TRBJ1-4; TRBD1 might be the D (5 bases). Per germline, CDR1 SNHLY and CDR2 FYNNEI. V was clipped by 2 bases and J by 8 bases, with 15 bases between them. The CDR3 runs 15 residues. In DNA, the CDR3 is TGTGCCAGCAGTGAACAGTCCCTCGGGGGGGAAAAACTGTTTTTT. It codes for CASSEQSLGGEKLFF.

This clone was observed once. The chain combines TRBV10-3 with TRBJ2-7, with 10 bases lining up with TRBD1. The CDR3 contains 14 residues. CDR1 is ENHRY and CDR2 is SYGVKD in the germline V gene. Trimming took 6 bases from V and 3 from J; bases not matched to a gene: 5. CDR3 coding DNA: TGTGCCATCAGCGAGGACAGGGGGAACTACGAGCAGTACTTC. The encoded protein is CAISEDRGNYEQYF.